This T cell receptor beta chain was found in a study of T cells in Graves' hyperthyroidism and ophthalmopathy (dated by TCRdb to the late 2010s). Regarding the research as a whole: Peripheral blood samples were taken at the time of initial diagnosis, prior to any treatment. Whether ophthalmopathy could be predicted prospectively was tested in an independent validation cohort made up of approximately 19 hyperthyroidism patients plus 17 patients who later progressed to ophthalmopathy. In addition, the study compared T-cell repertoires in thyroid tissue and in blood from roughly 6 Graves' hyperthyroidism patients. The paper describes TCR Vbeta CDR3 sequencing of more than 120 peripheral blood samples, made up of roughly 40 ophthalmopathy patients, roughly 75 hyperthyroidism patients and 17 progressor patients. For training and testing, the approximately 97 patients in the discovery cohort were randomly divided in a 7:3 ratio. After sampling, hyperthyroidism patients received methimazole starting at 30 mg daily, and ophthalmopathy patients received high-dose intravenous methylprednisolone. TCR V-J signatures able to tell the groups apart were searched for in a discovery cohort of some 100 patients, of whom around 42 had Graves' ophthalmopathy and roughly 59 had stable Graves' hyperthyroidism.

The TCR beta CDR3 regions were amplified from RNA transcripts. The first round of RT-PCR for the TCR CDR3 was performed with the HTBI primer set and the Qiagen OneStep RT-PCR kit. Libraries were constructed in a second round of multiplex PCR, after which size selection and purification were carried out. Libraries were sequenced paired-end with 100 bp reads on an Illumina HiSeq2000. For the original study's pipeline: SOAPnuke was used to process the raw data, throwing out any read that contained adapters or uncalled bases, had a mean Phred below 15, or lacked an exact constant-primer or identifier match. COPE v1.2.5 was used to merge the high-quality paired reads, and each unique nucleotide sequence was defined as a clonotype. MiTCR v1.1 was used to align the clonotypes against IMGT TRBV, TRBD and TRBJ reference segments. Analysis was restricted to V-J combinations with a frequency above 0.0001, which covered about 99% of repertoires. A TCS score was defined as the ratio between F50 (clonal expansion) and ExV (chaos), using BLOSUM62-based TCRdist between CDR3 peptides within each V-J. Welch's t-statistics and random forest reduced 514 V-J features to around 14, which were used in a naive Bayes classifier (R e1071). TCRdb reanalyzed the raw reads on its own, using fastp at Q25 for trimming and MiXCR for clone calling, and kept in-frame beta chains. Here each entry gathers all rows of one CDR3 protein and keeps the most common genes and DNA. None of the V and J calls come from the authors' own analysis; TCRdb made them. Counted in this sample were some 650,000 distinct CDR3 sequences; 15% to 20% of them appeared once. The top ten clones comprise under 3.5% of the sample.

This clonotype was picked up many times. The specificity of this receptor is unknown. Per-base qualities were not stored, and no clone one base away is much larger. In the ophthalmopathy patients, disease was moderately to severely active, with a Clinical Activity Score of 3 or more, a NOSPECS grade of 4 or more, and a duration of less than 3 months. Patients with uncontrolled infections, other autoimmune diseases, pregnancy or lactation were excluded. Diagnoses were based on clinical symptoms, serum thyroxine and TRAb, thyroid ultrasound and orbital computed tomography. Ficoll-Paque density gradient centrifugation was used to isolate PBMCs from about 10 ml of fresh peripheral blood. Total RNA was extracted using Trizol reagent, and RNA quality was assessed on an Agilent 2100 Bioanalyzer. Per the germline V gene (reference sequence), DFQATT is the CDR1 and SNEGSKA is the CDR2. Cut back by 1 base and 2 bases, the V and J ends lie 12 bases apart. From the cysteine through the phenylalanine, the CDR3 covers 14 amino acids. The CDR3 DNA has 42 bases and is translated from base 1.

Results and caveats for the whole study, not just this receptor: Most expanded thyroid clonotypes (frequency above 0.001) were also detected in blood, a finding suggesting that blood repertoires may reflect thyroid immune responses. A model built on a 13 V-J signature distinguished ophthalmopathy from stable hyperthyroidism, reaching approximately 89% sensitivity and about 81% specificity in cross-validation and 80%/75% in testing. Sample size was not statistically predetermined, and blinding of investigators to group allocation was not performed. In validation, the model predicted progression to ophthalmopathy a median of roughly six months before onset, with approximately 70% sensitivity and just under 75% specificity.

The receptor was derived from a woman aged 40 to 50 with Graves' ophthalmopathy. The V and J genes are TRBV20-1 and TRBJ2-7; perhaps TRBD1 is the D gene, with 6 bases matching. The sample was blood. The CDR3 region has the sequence CSARATGKAYEQYF. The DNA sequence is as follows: TGCAGTGCTAGAGCCACAGGGAAGGCCTACGAGCAGTACTTC.